The T cell receptor beta chain under discussion was sequenced for a study of blood T cell repertoires in COVID-19. Study-wide background: Acute and convalescent COVID-19 samples came from the United States, Italy and Spain. PBMCs, B-cell-depleted T cells, or T cells were the source of the cDNA or gDNA that made up the material.

The method was immunoSEQ multiplex PCR; TCRdb's version includes in-frame clones alone and lacks a portion of them. The sample contains around 130,000 clones, 70% to 90% of which appear only once. The length of the CDR3 is 14 residues. Germline lookup yields CDR1 SGHKS and CDR2 YYEKEE (reference sequence). The V end lost 3 bases, the J end lost 10 bases, and 19 bases lay between the germline ends. This clone appeared once. This receptor was obtained from a woman aged 45-65 years who had recovered from COVID-19. Sequencing was done on a sample of peripheral blood. V is TRBV5-5 and J is TRBJ1-1, with D possibly TRBD1 on 5 matching bases. Here the CDR3 reads CASSSGGVAFRAFF. CDR3 DNA sequence: TGTGCCAGCAGCTCCGGGGGTGTAGCATTCCGAGCTTTCTTT.